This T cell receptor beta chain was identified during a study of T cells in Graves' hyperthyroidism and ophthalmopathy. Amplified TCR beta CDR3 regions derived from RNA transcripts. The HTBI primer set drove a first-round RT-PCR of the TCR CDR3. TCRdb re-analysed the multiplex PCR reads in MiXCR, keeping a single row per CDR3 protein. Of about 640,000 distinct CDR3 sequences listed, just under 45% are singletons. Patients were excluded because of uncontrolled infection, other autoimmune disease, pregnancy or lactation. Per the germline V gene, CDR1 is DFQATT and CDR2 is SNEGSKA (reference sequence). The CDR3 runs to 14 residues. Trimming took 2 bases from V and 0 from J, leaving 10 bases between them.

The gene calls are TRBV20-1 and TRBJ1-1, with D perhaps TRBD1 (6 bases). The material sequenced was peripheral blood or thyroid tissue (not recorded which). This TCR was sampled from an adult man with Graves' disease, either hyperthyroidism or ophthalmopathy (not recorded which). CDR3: CSARHGQMNTEAFF. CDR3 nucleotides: TGCAGTGCTAGACACGGACAGATGAACACTGAAGCTTTCTTT.